This paragraph covers one T cell receptor beta chain sequence. Its antigen remains undetermined. No clone much larger than this one lies a single base away; base qualities are absent. Patients with autoimmune disease history or receiving systemic immunosuppression were excluded from the trial. Peripheral blood for TCR sequencing was collected from all dose cohorts at baseline, on cycle 4 day 1, and on cycle 7 day 1. Samples were obtained from an open-label, multicenter, first-in-human phase I dose-escalation trial of ivuxolimab. Adults with locally advanced or metastatic melanoma, renal cell, hepatocellular, or head and neck squamous cell carcinoma were enrolled in the trial. Before TCR sequencing, CD4+ and CD8+ T cells were separately sorted from peripheral blood. This record belongs to a study of OX40 agonist ivuxolimab in advanced cancers. As for the study more broadly: Ivuxolimab was a fully human IgG2 agonistic monoclonal antibody targeting the costimulatory receptor OX40 (CD134). Intravenous ivuxolimab was administered to patients every 2 weeks at six dose levels: 0.01, 0.1, 0.3, 1.5, 3 and 10 mg/kg. Among the 50 to 55 dose-escalation patients, some 19 had hepatocellular carcinoma, roughly 15 melanoma, 9 renal cell carcinoma and 9 head and neck cancer. A male proportion of around 80% and a mean age of around 60 years, ranging from roughly 23 to 85, were recorded for the dose-escalation cohort. Patients were allowed to have had prior anti-PD-1, anti-PD-L1 or anti-CTLA-4 therapy, and approximately 40% of the dose-escalation patients had previously received checkpoint inhibitors. Partial responses occurred in three dose-escalation patients: two with cutaneous melanoma and one with hepatocellular carcinoma. The purpose of peripheral TCRbeta sequencing was to test whether ivuxolimab changed TCR sequence diversity and led to clonal T-cell expansion. The paper reports the monotherapy dose-escalation portion (N of about 56 patients) of the phase I ivuxolimab trial. Study-level results and caveats: Which antigens the clonally expanded peripheral T cells were specific for was not determined. Clonal expansion of both CD4+ and CD8+ blood T cells was observed from baseline to week 6 at doses 0.1 to 3.0 mg/kg. After ivuxolimab, more expanded clones were found on average in CD8+ T cells than in CD4+ T cells. Low levels of normalized T-cell clonal expansion were also seen in some patients who did not respond. Partial responders in the 0.1-3.0 mg/kg groups had among the lowest normalized peripheral clonal expansion, especially among CD8+ T cells.

To sequence the TCRbeta CDR3 region, genomic DNA was isolated from the sorted cells. The immunoSEQ Assay was used to sequence the TCRbeta CDR3 regions. TCRdb obtained this table from immuneACCESS and retained in-frame rearrangements with V and J assigned. These tables miss some clones; where compared with another copy, unresolved V genes account for less than half of the shortfall, and the remainder is unexplained. This sample holds about 66,000 clones; roughly nine tenths were observed only once. Around 0.31% of the sample comes from the top ten. The CDR3, from cysteine to phenylalanine, totals 18 residues. CDR3 DNA only is kept here, 54 bases in frame from base 1. Trimmed from V: 1 base; trimmed from J: 1 base; junction bases lacking a gene match: 8. CDR1 is given as LGHNT and CDR2 as FRNRAP, both from the germline V gene.

The chain uses TRBV12-5 and TRBJ2-4, with 9 middle bases fitting TRBD2. The sequence came from an adult with an advanced solid tumor such as melanoma, head and neck, liver or kidney cancer. This sample comprised CD4+ or CD8+ T cells sorted from blood, obtained in a trial of the OX40 agonist ivuxolimab. The CDR3 here reads CASGLEVSGRWAKNIQYF. The sequence in DNA is TGTGCTAGTGGTTTGGAGGTTAGCGGGAGATGGGCCAAAAACATTCAGTACTTC.